This T cell receptor (beta chain) derives from a study of cytomegalovirus exposure and HLA in healthy donors. Study-level results: The study recorded over 150 TCR beta chains that were cytomegalovirus-associated. Reports state that TCR beta sequences accurately predicted most subjects' HLA-A and HLA-B alleles.

Notes on this clone: Antigen specificity is unknown.

With 60 Vbeta and 13 Jbeta primers, the PCR was carried out. Original handling: Among the unique TCR beta chains that a later analysis counted, around 72 million in all, 9.5 million to 12 million were shared. Some clones are missing from TCRdb's copy, which holds only in-frame ones; the method was immunoSEQ multiplex PCR. That table supplies the V and J calls and clone size; D and trimming were determined from the DNA. This sample carries under 200,000 clones, 68% of them seen once, and the ten largest clones take around 3%. The receptor was derived from a woman in her 40s in good health and CMV-seropositive. The specimen sequenced was PBMCs.

The CDR3, as DNA: TGTGCCAGCACCGAGGACAGGGTCCACTCTGGAAACACCATATATTTT. Amino acids: CASTEDRVHSGNTIYF. This chain connects TRBV28 to TRBJ1-3; 8 bases agree with TRBD1. The CDR3 contains 16 residues. Germline V gene lookup returns CDR1 MDHEN and CDR2 SYDVKM. V lost 7 bases and J lost 0; bases outside the gene matches: 8.